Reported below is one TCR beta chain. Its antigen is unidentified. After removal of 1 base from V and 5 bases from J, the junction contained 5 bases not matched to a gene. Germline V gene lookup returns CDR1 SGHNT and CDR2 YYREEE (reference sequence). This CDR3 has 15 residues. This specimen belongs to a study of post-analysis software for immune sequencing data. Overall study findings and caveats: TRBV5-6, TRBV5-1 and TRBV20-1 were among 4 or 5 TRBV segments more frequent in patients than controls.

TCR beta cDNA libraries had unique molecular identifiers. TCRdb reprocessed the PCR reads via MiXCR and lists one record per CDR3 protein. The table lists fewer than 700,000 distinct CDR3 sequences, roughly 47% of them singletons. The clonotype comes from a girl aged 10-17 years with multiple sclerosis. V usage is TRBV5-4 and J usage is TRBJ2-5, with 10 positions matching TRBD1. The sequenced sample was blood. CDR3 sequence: CASSLPTGGGETQYF. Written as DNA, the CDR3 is TGTGCCAGCAGCTTGCCGACAGGGGGCGGGGAGACCCAGTACTTC.